This TCR beta chain is from a study of cytomegalovirus exposure and HLA in healthy donors. This PCR relied on a set of 60 Vbeta primers and 13 Jbeta primers. How the authors handled the data: Approximately 80 million unique TCR beta chains, 9.5 million to 11 million of them shared, were counted by a later analysis. The method was immunoSEQ multiplex PCR; TCRdb's version includes in-frame clones alone and lacks a portion of them. V and J calls and clone size are those listed in that table; D and trimming were worked out from the DNA. The profile shows 150,000 or so clones, over 60% of them singletons. Healthy bone marrow donors made up the donor group. Trimming took off 5 bases at V and 4 bases at J, with 14 bases between the two ends. The germline V gene has CDR1 MNHEY and CDR2 SVGAGI. The CDR3 sequence is 14 residues long. In the case of this clone: What it recognizes is unknown.

Overall study findings and caveats: In vitro work confirmed that a few CMV-associated chains recognize CMV antigens. When a later analysis compared HLA-associated TCR beta chains with equally common others, the HLA-associated chains turned out to be more clonally expanded and to have lower generation probabilities.

The chain carries TRBV6-5 and TRBJ1-2; no clear D gene. This TCR came from a woman aged 18-30 years in good health and CMV-seronegative. Sequenced sample: PBMCs. In DNA form, the CDR3 reads TGTGCCAGCAGTGAACTCGGCGGAACCTATGGCTACACCTTC. Translation gives CASSELGGTYGYTF.